This T cell receptor (beta chain) appears in the sequencing data of a study of CD8 T cells in Susac syndrome. A few counts support this clonotype. RNA, at about 0.45 to 1 ug, was reverse transcribed with random hexamers. TCRdb re-derived calls from the immunoSEQ multiplex PCR reads in MiXCR, one entry per CDR3 protein. The profile shows 150,000 to 200,000 distinct CDR3 sequences, around 92% of them singletons. Sequenced sample: CD4+ T cells from PBMCs. The receptor was isolated from a human donor in good health.

CDR3 in amino acids: CASSLAGGNQPQHF. The CDR3 bases are TGTGCCAGCAGCTTAGCGGGAGGCAATCAGCCCCAGCATTTT. The chain recombines TRBV13 with TRBJ1-5; no firm D call. CDR1 is PRHDT and CDR2 is FYEKMQ in the germline V gene (reference sequence). The V end lost 1 base, the J end lost 2 bases, and 6 bases lay between the germline ends. The CDR3 covers 14 residues.